The rows below give T cell receptor beta chains drawn from one sample of a study of blood T cell repertoires in COVID-19. Assay: immunoSEQ multiplex PCR; the TCRdb copy retains only in-frame clones and omits some. The sample includes fewer than 250,000 clones, around 81% of them seen just once. Material for sequencing was peripheral blood. The origin of the receptors is a woman aged 55-70 years with active or convalescent COVID-19. The conserved cysteine and the conserved F or W are not part of the CDR3 here. The order of the fields is V gene, J gene, CDR3 protein.

TRBV6-5	TRBJ2-2	ASSFANTGELF
TRBV4-2	TRBJ1-2	ASSQEDRGNYGYT
TRBV11-2	TRBJ1-2	ASSPLQGQRNYGYT
TRBV5-5	TRBJ2-1	ASSYLAGGSNEQF
TRBV11-3	TRBJ2-3	ASSLHRGDTQY
TRBV24-1	TRBJ1-2	ATSVGGYGYT
TRBV7-8	TRBJ1-5	ASSSSGGGGSNQPQH
TRBV11-3	TRBJ2-2	ASSSGRTANTGELF
TRBV4-1	TRBJ1-5	ASSQRGQGNQPQH
TRBV7-9	TRBJ1-1	ASSLDPDRVTF
TRBV9	TRBJ2-1	ASSVDWKDEQF
TRBV3-1/TRBV3-2	TRBJ1-4	ASSQTGTGGEKLF
TRBV5-1	TRBJ1-1	ASSLGDRGLTEAF
TRBV11-3	TRBJ2-1	ASSLQRLAGRYNEQF
TRBV11-3	TRBJ2-1	ASSLSGGYNEQF
TRBV28	TRBJ1-2	ASSPGTGFYGYT
TRBV2	TRBJ2-1	ASSENSGSTYNEQF
TRBV5-4	TRBJ2-5	ASSRPGLRQETQY
TRBV5-1	TRBJ2-3	ASWGDRPRTDTQY
TRBV5-1	TRBJ2-4	ASSSATGKNIQY
TRBV5-6	TRBJ2-1	ASSLGMRESNEQF
TRBV18	TRBJ1-5	ASAPSEGRSNQPQH
TRBV6-1	TRBJ2-1	ASSELTSGRDEQF
TRBV19	TRBJ1-5	ASSSRQGGNQPQH
TRBV3-1/TRBV3-2	TRBJ1-4	ASGATESNEKLF
TRBV5-1	TRBJ1-1	ASSLEGVRDTEAF
TRBV3-1/TRBV3-2	TRBJ2-5	ASSTGLAGETQY
TRBV5-1	TRBJ1-1	ASSVLGTTNTEAF
TRBV3-1/TRBV3-2	TRBJ1-4	ASSQIAQGGEKLF
TRBV9	TRBJ1-6	ASSARTGGNSPLH
TRBV11-3	TRBJ2-4	ASSTQGRGGGNIQY
TRBV4-1	TRBJ2-3	ASSQGSGSTDTQY
TRBV24-1	TRBJ2-1	ATSAPDRAYNEQF
TRBV2	TRBJ1-1	ASSELWVRGGEAF
TRBV6-5	TRBJ1-1	ASSMQGNTEAF
TRBV6-5	TRBJ1-1	ASTVGGGGTEAF
TRBV15	TRBJ2-4	ATPRDRKNIQY
TRBV5-1	TRBJ2-3	ASSLWDRGSVADTQY
TRBV19	TRBJ2-1	ASSPPGSGRYNEQF
TRBV4-2	TRBJ1-1	ASSQDILNTEAF
TRBV5-1	TRBJ2-3	ASSFEAEPRTDTQY
TRBV19	TRBJ2-5	ASSPERDRDETQY
TRBV2	TRBJ2-6	ASSEPGANVLT
TRBV10-1	TRBJ2-5	ASSESGLAGETQY
TRBV6-5	TRBJ2-1	ASSRLARNNEQF
TRBV10-3	TRBJ1-2	AITGGQGAHGYT
TRBV3-1/TRBV3-2	TRBJ1-4	ASSQEFVMGQSEKLF